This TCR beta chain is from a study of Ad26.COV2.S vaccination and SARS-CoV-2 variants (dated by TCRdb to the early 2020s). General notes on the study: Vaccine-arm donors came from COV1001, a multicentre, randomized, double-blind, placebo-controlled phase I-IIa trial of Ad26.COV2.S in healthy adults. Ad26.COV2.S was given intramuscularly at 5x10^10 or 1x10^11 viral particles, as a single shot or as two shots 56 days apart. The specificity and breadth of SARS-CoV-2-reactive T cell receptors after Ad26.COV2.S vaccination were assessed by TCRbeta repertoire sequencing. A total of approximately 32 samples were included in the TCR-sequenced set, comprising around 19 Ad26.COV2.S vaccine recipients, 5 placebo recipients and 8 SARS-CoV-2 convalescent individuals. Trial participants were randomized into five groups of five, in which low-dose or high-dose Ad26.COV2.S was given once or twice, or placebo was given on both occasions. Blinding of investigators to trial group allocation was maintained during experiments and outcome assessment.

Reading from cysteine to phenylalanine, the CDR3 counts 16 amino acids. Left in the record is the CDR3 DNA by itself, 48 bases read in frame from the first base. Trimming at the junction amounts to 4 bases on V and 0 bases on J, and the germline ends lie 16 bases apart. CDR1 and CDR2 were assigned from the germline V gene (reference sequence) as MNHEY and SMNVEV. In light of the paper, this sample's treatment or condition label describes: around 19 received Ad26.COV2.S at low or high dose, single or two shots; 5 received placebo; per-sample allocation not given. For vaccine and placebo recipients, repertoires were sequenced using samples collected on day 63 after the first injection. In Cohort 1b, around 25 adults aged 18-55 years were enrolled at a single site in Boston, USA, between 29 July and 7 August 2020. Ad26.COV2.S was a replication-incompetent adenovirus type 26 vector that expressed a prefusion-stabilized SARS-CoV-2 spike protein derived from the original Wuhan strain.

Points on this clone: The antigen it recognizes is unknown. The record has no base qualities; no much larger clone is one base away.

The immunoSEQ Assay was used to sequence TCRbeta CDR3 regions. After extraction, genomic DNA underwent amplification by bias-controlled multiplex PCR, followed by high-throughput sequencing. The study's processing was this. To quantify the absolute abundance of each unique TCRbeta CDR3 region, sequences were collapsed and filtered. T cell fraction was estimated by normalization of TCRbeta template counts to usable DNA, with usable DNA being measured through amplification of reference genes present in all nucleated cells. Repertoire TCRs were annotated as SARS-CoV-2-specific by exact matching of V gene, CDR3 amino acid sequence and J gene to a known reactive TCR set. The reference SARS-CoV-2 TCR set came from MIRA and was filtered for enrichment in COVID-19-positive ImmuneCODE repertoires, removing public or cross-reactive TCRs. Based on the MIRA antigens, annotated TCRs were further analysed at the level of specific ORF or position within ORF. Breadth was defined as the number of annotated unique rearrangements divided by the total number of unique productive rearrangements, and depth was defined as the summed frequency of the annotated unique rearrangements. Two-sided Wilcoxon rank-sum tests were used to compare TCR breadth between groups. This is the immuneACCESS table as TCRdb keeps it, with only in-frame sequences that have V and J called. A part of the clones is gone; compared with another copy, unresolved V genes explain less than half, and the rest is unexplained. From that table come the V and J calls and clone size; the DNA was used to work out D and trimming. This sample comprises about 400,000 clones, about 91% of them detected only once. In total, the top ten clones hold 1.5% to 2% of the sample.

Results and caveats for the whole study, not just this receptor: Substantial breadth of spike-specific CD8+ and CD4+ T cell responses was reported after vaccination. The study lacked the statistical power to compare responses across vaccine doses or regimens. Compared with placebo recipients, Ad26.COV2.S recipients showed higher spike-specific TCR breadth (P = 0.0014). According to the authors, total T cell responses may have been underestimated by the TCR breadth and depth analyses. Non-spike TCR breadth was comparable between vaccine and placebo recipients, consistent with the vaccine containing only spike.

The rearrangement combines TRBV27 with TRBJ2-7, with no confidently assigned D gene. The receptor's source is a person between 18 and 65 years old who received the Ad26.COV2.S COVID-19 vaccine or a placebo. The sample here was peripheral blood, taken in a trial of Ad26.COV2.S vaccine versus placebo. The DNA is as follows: TGTGCCAGCAGTTCCTTGACTGCAGAATCCTCCTACGAGCAGTACTTC. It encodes CASSSLTAESSYEQYF.